The 2 T cell receptor beta chains below were found in one sample sequenced in a study of blood T cell repertoires in COVID-19 (dated by TCRdb to 2020 to 2022). Library preparation employed the immunoSEQ multiplex PCR assay. Not all clones reach the TCRdb copy of this immuneACCESS table, which keeps in-frame sequences only. Checked studies attribute under half of the gap to unresolved V genes and leave the rest unexplained. Within this sample are some 260,000 clones, with nearly 90% of them counted one time only. The top ten clonotypes cover roughly 3% of the sample. The sequenced sample consisted of peripheral blood. These receptors all stem from a man between 18 and 29 years old with active or convalescent COVID-19.

The V gene is TRBV27, the J gene TRBJ2-7, with 8 nucleotides matching TRBD1. In germline, CDR1 is MNHEY, CDR2 SMNVEV (reference sequence). Germline trimming cut 5 bases from V and 0 bases from J; bases unmatched to any gene: 12. CDR3 length: 17 amino acids. The CDR3 region has the DNA TGTGCCAGCAGTCTCACTTTACCGACAGGGGCCTCCTACGAGCAGTACTTC. It yields the protein CASSLTLPTGASYEQYF.

This clone was counted once. This chain joins TRBV28 and TRBJ1-1; D unresolved. Trimming cost V 6 bases and J 4 bases, with 21 bases left between them. The CDR3 covers 16 residues. Germline assignment: CDR1 MDHEN and CDR2 SYDVKM. CDR3 nucleotides: TGTGCCAGCAGCTCCCCCCTTGGACTGCGAACCACTGAAGCTTTCTTT. Translation gives CASSSPLGLRTTEAFF.